Each of the 29 T cell receptor beta chains below was sequenced from the same sample in a study of cytomegalovirus exposure and HLA in healthy donors. Produced via immunoSEQ multiplex PCR; TCRdb's table is partial and in-frame only. Of 140,000 to 150,000 clones listed, roughly 90% are singletons. The specimen was PBMCs. Receptor source: a man aged 18 to 30 in good health and CMV-seropositive.

The chain has TRBV7-9 and TRBJ2-1; TRBD2 might be the D (5 bases). The CDR3 length is 14 residues. V lost 4 bases to trimming and J lost 6 bases, with 13 bases between them. Germline V gene sequence: CDR1 SEHNR, CDR2 FQNEAQ (reference sequence). The CDR3 reads CASSSREGFNEQFF. As DNA, the CDR3 is TGTGCCAGCAGCTCACGAGAGGGATTCAATGAGCAGTTCTTC.

The chain carries TRBV18 and TRBJ1-5, with 8 nucleotides matching TRBD1. Germline CDR1 KGHSH, CDR2 LQKENI. The CDR3 has 15 residues. Trimming took 4 bases from V and 2 from J; bases not matched to a gene: 4. This CDR3 is CASSLGTGGNQPQHF. The CDR3 nucleotides are TGTGCCAGCTCACTAGGGACAGGAGGCAATCAGCCCCAGCATTTT.

The CDR3 coding sequence is TGTGCCAGCTCACCACTCGGGTCGGAGCCCCAGCATTTT. This encodes CASSPLGSEPQHF. The V gene is TRBV18, the J gene TRBJ1-5; D unclear. There are 13 residues in the CDR3. V lost 1 base and J lost 8, with 9 bases in between. Germline CDR1 is KGHSH and CDR2 is LQKENI.

The rearrangement joins TRBV28 to TRBJ1-4; D is possibly TRBD1 (6 bases). CDR3 length: 13 amino acids. The V and J ends lost 5 bases and 8 bases respectively, with 12 bases between them. Germline CDR1 is MDHEN and CDR2 is SYDVKM. The DNA for the CDR3 is TGTGCCAGCAGTGGGTGGGACACCGAAAAACTGTTTTTT. Amino acids: CASSGWDTEKLFF.

This chain links TRBV5-5 with TRBJ1-1; tentative D call: TRBD1 (6 bases). Germline V gives CDR1 SGHKS, CDR2 YYEKEE (reference sequence). The CDR3 is 15 amino acids. Trimming took 3 bases from V and 1 from J, leaving 13 bases between them. CDR3 sequence (DNA): TGTGCCAGCAGCTCTTTACAGGGCCGGAACACTGAAGCTTTCTTT. As protein: CASSSLQGRNTEAFF.

The V gene is TRBV19, the J gene TRBJ1-1, with a weak D call TRBD1 (5 bases). The CDR3 contains 13 residues. Germline CDR1 LNHDA, CDR2 SQIVND (reference sequence). The ends were cut back, 7 bases at V and 6 bases at J, with 15 bases in the middle. The CDR3 reads CASKGGGAAEAFF. In nucleotides, the CDR3 is TGTGCCAGTAAAGGCGGGGGAGCGGCTGAAGCTTTCTTT.

This clone appeared a single time. V and J are TRBV7-9 and TRBJ1-1; unclear D gene. The germline CDR1 and CDR2 sequences are SEHNR and FQNEAQ (reference sequence). This CDR3 spans 11 amino acids. The V gene lost 2 bases and the J gene lost 5 bases, with 3 bases spanning the gap. CDR3 sequence (DNA): TGTGCCAGCAGCTTATTAACTGAAGCTTTCTTT. It translates to CASSLLTEAFF.

The V gene is TRBV18, the J gene TRBJ1-1, with D possibly TRBD1 on 6 matching bases. V lost 2 bases, J lost 4 bases, and 8 bases lay in between. The CDR3 extends over 13 amino acids. Germline CDR1 and CDR2: KGHSH and LQKENI. CDR3 in amino acids: CASSPLQGTEAFF. In nucleotides, the CDR3 is TGTGCCAGCTCACCATTACAGGGCACTGAAGCTTTCTTT.

The genes are TRBV30 and TRBJ1-1; D is ambiguous. Germline V gives CDR1 GTSNPN, CDR2 SVGIG (reference sequence). This CDR3 comprises 12 residues. With 3 bases removed from V and 6 bases from J, the gap between germline ends came to 11 bases. CDR3 in DNA: TGTGCCTGGAGGTTGTCCGGAGCTGAAGCTTTCTTT. Amino acids: CAWRLSGAEAFF.

The V and J genes are TRBV5-4 and TRBJ1-4; D call uncertain. Trimming took 3 bases from V and 2 from J, leaving 11 bases between them. Per germline, CDR1 SGHNT and CDR2 YYREEE (reference sequence). The CDR3 covers 15 residues. CDR3 amino acids: CASSSDPGTNEKLFF. CDR3 DNA: TGTGCCAGCAGCTCCGACCCAGGCACTAATGAAAAACTGTTTTTT.

CDR3 sequence (DNA): TGTGCCAGCAGCCTACGGACAGGGGGCACAGATACGCAGTATTTT. Its translation is CASSLRTGGTDTQYF. The chain joins TRBV13 to TRBJ2-3; 9 bases fit TRBD1. The CDR3 covers 15 residues. The V gene's germline CDR1 is PRHDT and CDR2 FYEKMQ (reference sequence). Unmatched junction bases numbered 4, after V lost 5 bases and J lost 1 base.

This clone was counted between two and nine times. The rearrangement links TRBV6-5 to TRBJ1-4; 10 nucleotides agree with TRBD1. J gave up 8 bases and V 10 bases, and 7 bases lay outside the gene matches. This CDR3 has 13 residues. The germline CDR1 and CDR2 sequences are MNHEY and SVGAGI. CDR3 nucleotide sequence: TGTGCCATCGGGACAGGGGCTTTAGAAAAACTGTTTTTT. It specifies CAIGTGALEKLFF.

The J gene is TRBJ1-1, the V gene TRBV11-3; D is ambiguous. Trimming took 4 bases from V and 1 from J, leaving 7 bases between them. The CDR3 is 13 residues long. From germline, CDR1 is SGHNT and CDR2 YENEEA. CDR3 region: CASSSGQNTEAFF. CDR3 in DNA: TGTGCCAGCAGCTCCGGTCAGAACACTGAAGCTTTCTTT.

The chain joins TRBV5-6 to TRBJ2-7; 7 bases map to TRBD1. V shed 3 bases, J shed 4 bases, and the junction held 7 bases outside the gene matches. The CDR3 consists of 14 residues. Per the germline V gene, CDR1 is SGHDT and CDR2 is YYEEEE. Written as DNA, the CDR3 is TGTGCCAGCAGCTGGCCAGGGACAGATTACGAGCAGTACTTC. This translates into CASSWPGTDYEQYF.

This clone was seen more than once but under ten times. V and J are TRBV7-9 and TRBJ1-4; TRBD1 aligns across 9 bases. Trimming removed 5 bases from V and 8 bases from J; junction bases left unmatched: 9. Germline-derived CDR1 and CDR2 are SEHNR and FQNEAQ (reference sequence). The CDR3 has 15 residues. The CDR3 region has the DNA TGTGCCAGCAGCCAGATCGGACAGGGGCGGGAAAAACTGTTTTTT. Its translation: CASSQIGQGREKLFF.

The V and J genes are TRBV9 and TRBJ2-5; 9 bases align to TRBD1. Per the germline V gene, CDR1 is SGDLS and CDR2 is YYNGEE. The V gene end was trimmed by 3 bases and the J gene end by 1 base; junction bases not matched to a gene: 4. The CDR3 consists of 15 residues. CDR3 sequence (DNA): TGTGCCAGCAGCGCCTCGACAGGGGGCCAAGAGACCCAGTACTTC. This encodes CASSASTGGQETQYF.

This sequence joins TRBV6-5 and TRBJ2-7; 8 bases fit TRBD1. The CDR3 is made up of 14 amino acids. Germline loops: CDR1 MNHEY, CDR2 SVGAGI. With 6 bases clipped from V and 0 bases from J, the junction kept 4 bases outside the gene matches. Here the CDR3 reads CASRRGQGSYEQYF. In DNA, the CDR3 is TGTGCCAGCAGACGAGGACAGGGCTCCTACGAGCAGTACTTC.

The chain uses TRBV7-8 and TRBJ2-1; 13 bases agree with TRBD2. Looked up from germline, CDR1 is SGHVS and CDR2 is FQNEAQ. This CDR3 contains 16 residues. Trimming at V came to 3 bases and at J to 4 bases, leaving 3 bases not matched to a gene. The chain's CDR3 is CASSLGTSGTYNEQFF. The CDR3 bases are TGTGCCAGCAGCTTGGGGACTAGCGGGACTTACAATGAGCAGTTCTTC.

V usage is TRBV29-1 and J usage is TRBJ2-3; 7 bases match TRBD1. Germline V gene lookup returns CDR1 SQVTM and CDR2 ANQGSEA. The CDR3 runs to 14 residues. V lost 0 bases to trimming and J lost 6 bases; unmatched junction nucleotides: 6. For the CDR3, the DNA is TGCAGCGTTGAAGATATCCTCAGGGGGGATACGCAGTATTTT. As protein: CSVEDILRGDTQYF.

V gene TRBV2 combines with J gene TRBJ1-5, with a possible D match to TRBD1 (6 bases). The CDR3 contains 15 residues. V lost 1 base and J 2 bases, leaving 9 bases between the germline ends. The germline V gene has CDR1 SNHLY and CDR2 FYNNEI. CDR3 coding DNA: TGTGCCAGCAGTGAAGGGCAGGGGCGCAATCAGCCCCAGCATTTT. This encodes CASSEGQGRNQPQHF.

The chain has TRBV5-1 and TRBJ2-3; D is possibly TRBD2 (5 bases). This CDR3 has 13 residues. Germline assignment: CDR1 SGHRS and CDR2 YFSETQ. The V end was cut by 7 bases, the J end by 0 bases, with 9 bases between. CDR3 nucleotides: TGCGCCAGCGGTCTAGCTAGCACAGATACGCAGTATTTT. Residues: CASGLASTDTQYF.

The gene calls are TRBV28 and TRBJ1-2; the match to TRBD1 covers 8 bases. The CDR3 length is 15 residues. V was pared by 7 bases and J by 5 bases, with 12 bases of the junction left unmatched. Germline values: CDR1 MDHEN, CDR2 SYDVKM. CDR3 coding DNA: TGTGCCAGCACCGACCGACAGGGGACCCTATATGGCTACACCTTC. Translation: CASTDRQGTLYGYTF.

The chain is built from TRBV6-5 and TRBJ2-7; TRBD2 is a possible D gene (5 bases). Germline CDR1 reads MNHEY; CDR2 reads SVGAGI. The CDR3 runs 15 residues. Trimming took off 2 bases at V and 2 bases at J, with 13 bases between the two ends. The CDR3 nucleotides are TGTGCCAGCAGTTACGGACTGGGCCTCGCCTACGAGCAGTACTTC. Translation gives CASSYGLGLAYEQYF.

The chain links TRBV29-1 to TRBJ2-1; the D gene is possibly TRBD1 (5 bases). This CDR3 has 14 residues. The germline V gene encodes CDR1 SQVTM and CDR2 ANQGSEA. Trimming took off 6 bases at V and 5 bases at J, with 17 bases between the two ends. The CDR3 here is CSVLGRGWDNEQFF. CDR3 DNA: TGCAGCGTCCTCGGAAGGGGATGGGACAATGAGCAGTTCTTC.

The chain joins TRBV10-1 to TRBJ1-2, with D possibly being TRBD1 (6 bases). CDR1 is WNHNN and CDR2 is SYGVQD in the germline V gene (reference sequence). V was clipped by 2 bases and J by 7 bases, with 17 bases between them. The CDR3 runs 15 residues. CDR3 amino acids: CASSENPGEGSGYTF. CDR3 in DNA: TGCGCCAGCAGTGAGAACCCAGGGGAAGGCTCTGGCTACACCTTC.

The rearrangement joins TRBV5-1 to TRBJ1-1, with a tentative D call TRBD1 (6 bases). The CDR3 spans 15 residues. Germline-derived CDR1 and CDR2 are SGHRS and YFSETQ. The V and J ends lost 0 bases and 3 bases respectively, with 12 bases between them. The CDR3, as DNA: TGCGCCAGCAGCTTGGCCAGGGGCGGATACACTGAAGCTTTCTTT. It encodes CASSLARGGYTEAFF.

The chain joins TRBV6-4 to TRBJ2-1; the match to TRBD1 covers 7 bases. J lost 5 bases, V lost 3 bases, and 7 bases had no gene match. This CDR3 spans 15 amino acids. Germline V gene data show CDR1 as MRHNA and CDR2 as SNTAGT. The CDR3 region is CASSENAGTDNEQFF. For the CDR3, the DNA is TGTGCCAGCAGTGAGAACGCCGGGACAGACAATGAGCAGTTCTTC.

The chain couples TRBV6-1 to TRBJ2-1, with TRBD1 matching over 7 bases. The J segment lost 7 bases and the V segment lost 3 bases, leaving 12 bases of the junction unmatched. Looked up from germline, CDR1 is MNHNS and CDR2 is SASEGT. The length of the CDR3 is 16 residues. DNA for the CDR3: TGTGCCAGCAGTGATAGGAAGGGGGCGGTCTTGAATGAGCAGTTCTTC. Protein product: CASSDRKGAVLNEQFF.

CDR3 loop: CAWSAESSTEAFF. CDR3 DNA sequence: TGTGCCTGGAGTGCCGAAAGTAGCACTGAAGCTTTCTTT. The chain carries TRBV30 and TRBJ1-1, with D uncertain. Germline CDR1 is GTSNPN and CDR2 is SVGIG (reference sequence). This CDR3 is built from 13 residues. With 1 base removed from V and 4 bases from J, the gap between germline ends came to 10 bases.